The sequence of this T cell receptor (beta chain) was determined in a study of cytomegalovirus exposure and HLA in healthy donors. From germline, CDR1 is GTSNPN and CDR2 SVGIG (reference sequence). This CDR3 contains 16 residues. J was trimmed by 3 bases and V by 2 bases; bases with no gene match: 9. 13 Jbeta primers and 60 Vbeta primers were used for the PCR. Profiled with immunoSEQ multiplex PCR; TCRdb holds only in-frame clones, not every one. The sample holds more than 140,000 clones, almost 80% seen once. This receptor was taken from a male donor in good health and CMV-seronegative. The chain links TRBV30 to TRBJ2-1, with 8 bases that match TRBD1. Sequenced: PBMCs. CDR3 coding DNA: TGTGCCTGGAGTCTGGGCAGGGGGCAGAACTACAATGAGCAGTTCTTC. Its translation is CAWSLGRGQNYNEQFF.